Listed below are T cell receptor beta chains from one sample, sequenced in a study of cytomegalovirus exposure and HLA in healthy donors. TCRdb keeps only in-frame clones here, not all; method: immunoSEQ multiplex PCR. The sample consists of some 120,000 clones, 89% of them appearing once. Sequencing used PBMCs. The source is a young woman in good health and CMV-seronegative. Each CDR3 is given with its conserved first and last residue. A D gene is named only where the DNA matches it firmly. Size tells how often a clone was seen (once, few, many) or the class of an expanded clone, and some rows leave it out.

clone size: -; D gene: -; J gene: TRBJ1-1; V gene: TRBV6-1; CDR3 DNA: TGTGCCAGCAGTGATAGACCACAGGGGAACACTGAAGCTTTCTTT; CDR3 protein: CASSDRPQGNTEAFF
clone size: -; D gene: TRBD1; J gene: TRBJ2-3; V gene: TRBV7-2; CDR3 DNA: TGTGCCAGCAGATTTGACGGGACAGGCAGCACAGATACGCAGTATTTT; CDR3 protein: CASRFDGTGSTDTQYF
clone size: once; D gene: -; J gene: TRBJ2-7; V gene: TRBV12-1; CDR3 DNA: TGTGCCAGCAGCCGAACTTCGGGACAGCCTTACGAGCAGTACTTC; CDR3 protein: CASSRTSGQPYEQYF
clone size: -; D gene: -; J gene: TRBJ2-7; V gene: TRBV19; CDR3 DNA: TGTGCCAGTAGTATGAGTCCCAGCCTAGCCTACGAGCAGTACTTC; CDR3 protein: CASSMSPSLAYEQYF
clone size: -; D gene: -; J gene: TRBJ2-1; V gene: TRBV7-9; CDR3 DNA: TGTGCCAGCAGCTCAGAAGGGACTCCTACTACCTCCTACAATGAGCAGTTCTTC; CDR3 protein: CASSSEGTPTTSYNEQFF
clone size: -; D gene: -; J gene: TRBJ2-1; V gene: TRBV2; CDR3 DNA: TGTGCCAGCATGGCGGGGGCCGACAATGAGCAGTTCTTC; CDR3 protein: CASMAGADNEQFF
clone size: -; D gene: TRBD2; J gene: TRBJ2-5; V gene: TRBV6-5; CDR3 DNA: TGTGCCAGCAGTTACTCTCCTAGCGGGGGCCGCAAGACCCAGTACTTC; CDR3 protein: CASSYSPSGGRKTQYF
clone size: -; D gene: TRBD1; J gene: TRBJ1-1; V gene: TRBV7-9; CDR3 DNA: TGTGCCAGCAGCTTCCATGCCTACAGAACCAGGGGGCCCACTGAAGCTTTCTTT; CDR3 protein: CASSFHAYRTRGPTEAFF
clone size: few; D gene: -; J gene: TRBJ2-7; V gene: TRBV7-8; CDR3 DNA: TGTGCCAGCAGCTACCCAGGGTCCGAGCAGTACTTC; CDR3 protein: CASSYPGSEQYF
clone size: once; D gene: -; J gene: TRBJ1-1; V gene: TRBV6-5; CDR3 DNA: TGTGCCAGTTTGGAACCCGGGAGAGCTTTCTTT; CDR3 protein: CASLEPGRAFF
clone size: -; D gene: TRBD2; J gene: TRBJ2-2; V gene: TRBV7-6; CDR3 DNA: TGTGCCAGCAGCCCCCCTAAGAGCGGGGACACCGGGGAGCTGTTTTTT; CDR3 protein: CASSPPKSGDTGELFF
clone size: once; D gene: TRBD2; J gene: TRBJ2-3; V gene: TRBV28; CDR3 DNA: TGTGCCAGCAGCTGGGGACTAGAGGGGGGTGCGGATACGCAGTATTTT; CDR3 protein: CASSWGLEGGADTQYF
clone size: -; D gene: TRBD1; J gene: TRBJ1-5; V gene: TRBV30; CDR3 DNA: TGTGCCTGGGCCACAGGGGGCAATCAGCCCCAGCATTTT; CDR3 protein: CAWATGGNQPQHF
clone size: -; D gene: -; J gene: TRBJ2-7; V gene: TRBV10-1; CDR3 DNA: TGCGCCAGCAGTGATGGAACACCCGGGACCTACGAGCAGTACTTC; CDR3 protein: CASSDGTPGTYEQYF
clone size: -; D gene: -; J gene: TRBJ2-7; V gene: TRBV5-6; CDR3 DNA: TGTGCCAGCAGCTTGGGTCCTGGCAGGGTCTACGAGCAGTACTTC; CDR3 protein: CASSLGPGRVYEQYF
clone size: once; D gene: TRBD1; J gene: TRBJ2-5; V gene: TRBV9; CDR3 DNA: TGTGCCAGCAGCCCATCGACAGGGATTCCGAAGACCCAGTACTTC; CDR3 protein: CASSPSTGIPKTQYF
clone size: -; D gene: TRBD2; J gene: TRBJ2-1; V gene: TRBV6-6; CDR3 DNA: TGTGCCAGCAGTGGCGGGGGGCACAATGAGCAGTTCTTC; CDR3 protein: CASSGGGHNEQFF
clone size: -; D gene: -; J gene: TRBJ1-1; V gene: TRBV7-2; CDR3 DNA: TGTGCCAGCAGCTTAAATAGAGGGTGGGCTTTCTTT; CDR3 protein: CASSLNRGWAFF
clone size: -; D gene: -; J gene: TRBJ1-4; V gene: TRBV18; CDR3 DNA: TGTGCCAGCTCACCACCGGTGACAGAAGCAACTAATGAAAAACTGTTTTTT; CDR3 protein: CASSPPVTEATNEKLFF
clone size: -; D gene: TRBD2; J gene: TRBJ2-2; V gene: TRBV5-1; CDR3 DNA: TGCGCCAGCAGGGTTCTAGCGGGAGCCGGGGAGCTGTTTTTT; CDR3 protein: CASRVLAGAGELFF
clone size: -; D gene: TRBD2; J gene: TRBJ2-3; V gene: TRBV5-5; CDR3 DNA: TGTGCCAGCAGCTTAATCTTAAGCGCGGGGGCGCAGTATTTT; CDR3 protein: CASSLILSAGAQYF
clone size: -; D gene: TRBD1; J gene: TRBJ1-4; V gene: TRBV5-1; CDR3 DNA: TGCGCCAGCAGCTTGTTCGGGACAGGGGAAGATGAAAAACTGTTTTTT; CDR3 protein: CASSLFGTGEDEKLFF
clone size: -; D gene: TRBD1; J gene: TRBJ1-5; V gene: TRBV6-6; CDR3 DNA: TGTGCCAGCAGTTACGACAGGGACAATCAGCCCCAGCATTTT; CDR3 protein: CASSYDRDNQPQHF
clone size: -; D gene: TRBD1; J gene: TRBJ2-7; V gene: TRBV7-9; CDR3 DNA: TGTGCCAGCAGCCTAGAAACCGGGACAGGGTCCGAGCGTAGGTACTTC; CDR3 protein: CASSLETGTGSERRYF
clone size: -; D gene: -; J gene: TRBJ1-1; V gene: TRBV6-1; CDR3 DNA: TGTGCCAGCATTCCCTCGCAAGGGGTGGTCACTGAAGCTTTCTTT; CDR3 protein: CASIPSQGVVTEAFF
clone size: -; D gene: TRBD1; J gene: TRBJ1-1; V gene: TRBV7-2; CDR3 DNA: TGTGCCAGCAGCTTGACAGGGGGCGCGGGGAACACTGAAGCTTTCTTT; CDR3 protein: CASSLTGGAGNTEAFF
clone size: -; D gene: -; J gene: TRBJ2-3; V gene: TRBV28; CDR3 DNA: TGTGCCAGCAGTTCCCCGCAGGGGGGTACAGATACGCAGTATTTT; CDR3 protein: CASSSPQGGTDTQYF
clone size: -; D gene: TRBD2; J gene: TRBJ2-5; V gene: TRBV4-1; CDR3 DNA: TGCGCCAGCAGCCAAGTTGCTAGCGGAAAAGAGACCCAGTACTTC; CDR3 protein: CASSQVASGKETQYF
clone size: once; D gene: -; J gene: TRBJ2-1; V gene: TRBV19; CDR3 DNA: TGTGCCACCCAACCCACTGGGGAGAAACGGGCCAATGAGCAGTTCTTC; CDR3 protein: CATQPTGEKRANEQFF
clone size: -; D gene: TRBD1; J gene: TRBJ2-3; V gene: TRBV29-1; CDR3 DNA: TGCAGCCCAGGGGGCCTATACACAGATACGCAGTATTTT; CDR3 protein: CSPGGLYTDTQYF
clone size: -; D gene: -; J gene: TRBJ2-4; V gene: TRBV19; CDR3 DNA: TGTGCCAGTAGTGGACAGACCCTAACAAAAAAAAACATTCAGTACTTC; CDR3 protein: CASSGQTLTKKNIQYF
clone size: few; D gene: TRBD1; J gene: TRBJ1-6; V gene: TRBV6-5; CDR3 DNA: TGTGCCAGCAGAAGAACAGGGGGCTGGGGTTCACCCCTCCACTTT; CDR3 protein: CASRRTGGWGSPLHF
clone size: -; D gene: -; J gene: TRBJ2-7; V gene: TRBV6-5; CDR3 DNA: TGTGCCAGCAGTTATTCCCCCAGCTCCTACGAGCAGTACTTC; CDR3 protein: CASSYSPSSYEQYF
clone size: -; D gene: TRBD2; J gene: TRBJ2-7; V gene: TRBV28; CDR3 DNA: TGTGCCAGCAGTTGGACTAGCGAAAGGGGGGCCTACGAGCAGTACTTC; CDR3 protein: CASSWTSERGAYEQYF
clone size: -; D gene: -; J gene: TRBJ2-2; V gene: TRBV28; CDR3 DNA: TGTGCCAGCAGTTTTGAGGGGGACACCGGGGAGCTGTTTTTT; CDR3 protein: CASSFEGDTGELFF
clone size: -; D gene: TRBD1; J gene: TRBJ1-2; V gene: TRBV6-6; CDR3 DNA: TGTGCCAGTTCCAGGGGGGAGAACTATGGCTACACCTTC; CDR3 protein: CASSRGENYGYTF
clone size: -; D gene: TRBD1; J gene: TRBJ2-7; V gene: TRBV28; CDR3 DNA: TGTGCCAGCAGTTTACATGGGGGACAGGGGGTAATCGAGCAGTACTTC; CDR3 protein: CASSLHGGQGVIEQYF
clone size: -; D gene: -; J gene: TRBJ2-3; V gene: TRBV18; CDR3 DNA: TGTGCCAGCTCACCTTACAGCGATACGCAGTATTTT; CDR3 protein: CASSPYSDTQYF
clone size: -; D gene: -; J gene: TRBJ2-5; V gene: TRBV20-1; CDR3 DNA: TGCAGTACAGGTGGGAAAGAGACCCAGTACTTC; CDR3 protein: CSTGGKETQYF
clone size: once; D gene: -; J gene: TRBJ1-1; V gene: TRBV9; CDR3 DNA: TGTGCCAGCAGCCCCTTAGCGAACACTGAAGCTTTCTTT; CDR3 protein: CASSPLANTEAFF